This T cell receptor (beta chain) was identified in a study of cytomegalovirus exposure and HLA in healthy donors. PCR primers comprised 60 Vbeta and 13 Jbeta primers. The protocol was immunoSEQ multiplex PCR, while the TCRdb copy is restricted to in-frame clones and leaves out a portion. This repertoire shows nearly 300,000 clones, roughly 85% found once; its top ten account for roughly 4%. The CDR3 has 15 residues. V was cut by 0 bases and J by 0 bases, with 9 bases left in between. From germline, CDR1 is SGHNT and CDR2 YYREEE (reference sequence). Sequenced material: PBMCs. The V gene is TRBV5-4, the J gene TRBJ2-5, with D possibly being TRBD2 (6 bases). The receptor comes from a man in his forties in good health and CMV-seropositive. CDR3 coding DNA: TGTGCCAGCAGCTTGGGACTAGGCCACCAAGAGACCCAGTACTTC. This sequence encodes CASSLGLGHQETQYF.